The clone carrying this TCR beta chain came up a few times. What it binds is not known. Clones were read by immunoSEQ multiplex PCR, and TCRdb kept only the in-frame ones, dropping some. Counted here are under 100,000 clones, roughly 80% occurring once; the ten biggest clones make up 0.83%. This record comes from a study of graft-versus-host responses after intestinal transplantation. The CDR3 is 15 amino acids. Germline V gene data show CDR1 as MNHEY and CDR2 as SVGAGI. The V and J ends lost 0 bases and 4 bases respectively, with 12 bases between them. This specimen consisted of unstimulated CD4+ T cells sorted from spleen or lymph node cells, obtained before intestinal transplant. This clonotype was obtained from a human donor who received an intestinal transplant. The V and J genes are TRBV6-5 and TRBJ1-2; D perhaps matches TRBD1 (6 bases). The CDR3 reads CASSYSEQGFYGYTF. CDR3 DNA: TGTGCCAGCAGTTACTCAGAACAGGGATTCTATGGCTACACCTTC.